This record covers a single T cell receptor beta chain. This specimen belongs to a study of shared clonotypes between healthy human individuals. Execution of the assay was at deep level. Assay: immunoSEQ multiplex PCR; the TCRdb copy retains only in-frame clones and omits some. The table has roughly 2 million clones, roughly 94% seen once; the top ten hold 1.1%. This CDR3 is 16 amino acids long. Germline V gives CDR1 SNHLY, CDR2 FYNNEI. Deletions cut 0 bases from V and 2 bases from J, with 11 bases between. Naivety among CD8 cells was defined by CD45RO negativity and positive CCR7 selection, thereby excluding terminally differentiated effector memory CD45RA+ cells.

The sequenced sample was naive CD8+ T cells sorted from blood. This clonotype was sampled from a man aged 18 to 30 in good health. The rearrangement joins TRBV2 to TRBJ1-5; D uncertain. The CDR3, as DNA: TGTGCCAGCAGTGAAGCGGTTGGAGAAGGCAATCAGCCCCAGCATTTT. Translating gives CASSEAVGEGNQPQHF.